This record concerns one T cell receptor (beta chain) sequence. CDR3 length equals 17 residues. Trimming stripped 2 bases from V and 2 bases from J, with 17 bases between. Germline lookup yields CDR1 SEHNR and CDR2 FQNEAQ (reference sequence). Clones were read by immunoSEQ multiplex PCR, and TCRdb kept only the in-frame ones, dropping some. This sample has fewer than 35,000 clones, with approximately 86% found just once. The data were obtained in a study of sequential checkpoint blockade in melanoma. For the study at large: First-line arms were nivolumab then ipilimumab, or the reverse, randomized 1:1.

This sample's treatment: randomized to nivolumab then ipilimumab (arm A) or the reverse (arm B). Patients had received no earlier DNA-damaging chemotherapy. PBMC sorting kept live CD3+CD8+ cells without CD19 or CD56. The clonotype originates from a human donor with melanoma. The chain recombines TRBV7-9 with TRBJ2-3; possible D gene TRBD2, 6 bases. The sequences come from CD8+ T cells sorted from blood (inferred from file names), collected from a patient given nivolumab and ipilimumab in sequence. The CDR3 nucleotides are TGTGCCAGCAGCTTAAGCTCGGAGGGGCCCTACACAGATACGCAGTATTTT. Translated: CASSLSSEGPYTDTQYF. Drawing the rest from reference TRBV7-9 and TRBJ2-3, the complete variable domain is DTGVSQNPRHKITKRGQNVTFRCDPISEHNRLYWYRQTLGQGPEFLTYFQNEAQLEKSRLLSDRFSAERPKGSFSTLEIQRTEQGDSAMYLCASSLSSEGPYTDTQYFGPGTRLTVL.